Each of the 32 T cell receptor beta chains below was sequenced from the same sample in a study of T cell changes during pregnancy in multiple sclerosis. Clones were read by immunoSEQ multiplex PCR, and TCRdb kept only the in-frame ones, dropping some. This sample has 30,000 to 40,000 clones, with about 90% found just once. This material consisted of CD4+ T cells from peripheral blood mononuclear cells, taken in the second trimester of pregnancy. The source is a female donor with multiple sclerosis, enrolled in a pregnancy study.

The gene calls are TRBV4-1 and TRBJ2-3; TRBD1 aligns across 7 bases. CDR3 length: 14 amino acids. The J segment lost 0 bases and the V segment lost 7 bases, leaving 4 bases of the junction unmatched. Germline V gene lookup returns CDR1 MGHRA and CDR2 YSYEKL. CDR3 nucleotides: TGCGCCAGCAACTCGGACAGGAGCACAGATACGCAGTATTTT. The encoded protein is CASNSDRSTDTQYF.

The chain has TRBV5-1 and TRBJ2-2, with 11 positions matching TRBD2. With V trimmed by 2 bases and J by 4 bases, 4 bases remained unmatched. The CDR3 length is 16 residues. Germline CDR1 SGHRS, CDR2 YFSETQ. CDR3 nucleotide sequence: TGCGCCAGCAGCTTTATTACTAGCGGGAGCACCGGGGAGCTGTTTTTT. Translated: CASSFITSGSTGELFF. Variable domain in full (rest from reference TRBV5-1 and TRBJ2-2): KAGVTQTPRYLIKTRGQQVTLSCSPISGHRSVSWYQQTPGQGLQFLFEYFSETQRNKGNFPGRFSGRQFSNSRSEMNVSTLELGDSALYLCASSFITSGSTGELFFGEGSRLTVL.

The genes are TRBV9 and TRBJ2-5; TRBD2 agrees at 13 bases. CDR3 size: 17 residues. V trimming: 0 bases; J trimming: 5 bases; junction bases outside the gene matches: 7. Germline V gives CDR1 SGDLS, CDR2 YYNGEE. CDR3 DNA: TGTGCCAGCAGCGTAGCACTAGCGGGAGGGCCGGGGGAGACCCAGTACTTC. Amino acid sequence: CASSVALAGGPGETQYF.

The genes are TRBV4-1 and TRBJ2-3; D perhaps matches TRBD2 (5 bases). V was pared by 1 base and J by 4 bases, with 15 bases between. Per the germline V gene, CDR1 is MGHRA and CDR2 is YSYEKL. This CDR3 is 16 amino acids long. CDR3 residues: CASSQGAAYPPDTQYF. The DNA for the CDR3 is TGCGCCAGCAGCCAAGGAGCGGCCTACCCCCCAGATACGCAGTATTTT.

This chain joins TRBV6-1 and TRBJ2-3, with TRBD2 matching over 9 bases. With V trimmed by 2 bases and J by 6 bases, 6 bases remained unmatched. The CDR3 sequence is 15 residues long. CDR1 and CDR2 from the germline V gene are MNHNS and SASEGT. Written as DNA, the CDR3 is TGTGCCAGCAGTGAACTAGCGGGAACTCTGGATACGCAGTATTTT. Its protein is CASSELAGTLDTQYF.

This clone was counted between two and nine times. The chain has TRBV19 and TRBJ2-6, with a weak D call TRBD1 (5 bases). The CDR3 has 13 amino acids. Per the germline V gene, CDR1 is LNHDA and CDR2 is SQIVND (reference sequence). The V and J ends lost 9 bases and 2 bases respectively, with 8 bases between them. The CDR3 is CASRVAGANVLTF. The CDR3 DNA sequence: TGTGCCAGCAGGGTGGCTGGGGCCAACGTCCTGACTTTC.

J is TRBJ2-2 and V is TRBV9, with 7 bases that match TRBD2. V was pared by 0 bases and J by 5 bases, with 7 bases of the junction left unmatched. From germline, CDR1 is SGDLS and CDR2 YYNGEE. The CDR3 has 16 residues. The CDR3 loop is CASSVDRGRVTGELFF. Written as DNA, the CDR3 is TGTGCCAGCAGCGTAGATCGTGGGAGGGTTACCGGGGAGCTGTTTTTT. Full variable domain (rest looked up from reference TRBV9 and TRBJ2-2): DSGVTQTPKHLITATGQRVTLRCSPRSGDLSVYWYQQSLDQGLQFLIQYYNGEERAKGNILERFSAQQFPDLHSELNLSSLELGDSALYFCASSVDRGRVTGELFFGEGSRLTVL.

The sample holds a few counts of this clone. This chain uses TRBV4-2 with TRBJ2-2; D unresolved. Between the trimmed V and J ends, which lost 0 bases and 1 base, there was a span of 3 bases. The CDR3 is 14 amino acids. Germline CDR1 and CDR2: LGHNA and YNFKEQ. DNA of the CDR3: TGTGCCAGCAGCCAAGATCAGAACACCGGGGAGCTGTTTTTT. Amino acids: CASSQDQNTGELFF.

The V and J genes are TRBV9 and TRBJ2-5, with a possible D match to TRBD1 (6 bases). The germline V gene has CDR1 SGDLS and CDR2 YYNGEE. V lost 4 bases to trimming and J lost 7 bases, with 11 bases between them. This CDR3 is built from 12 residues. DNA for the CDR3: TGTGCCAGCAGCCCTACCAGGGGGACCCAGTACTTC. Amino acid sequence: CASSPTRGTQYF.

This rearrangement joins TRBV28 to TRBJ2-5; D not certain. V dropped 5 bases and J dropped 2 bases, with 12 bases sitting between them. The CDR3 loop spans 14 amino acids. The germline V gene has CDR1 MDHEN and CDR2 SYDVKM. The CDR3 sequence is CASSRRRFQETQYF. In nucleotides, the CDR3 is TGTGCCAGCAGTCGGCGGAGATTTCAAGAGACCCAGTACTTC. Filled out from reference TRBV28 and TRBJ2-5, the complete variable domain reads DVKVTQSSRYLVKRTGEKVFLECVQDMDHENMFWYRQDPGLGLRLIYFSYDVKMKEKGDIPEGYSVSREKKERFSLILESASTNQTSMYLCASSRRRFQETQYFGPGTRLLVL.

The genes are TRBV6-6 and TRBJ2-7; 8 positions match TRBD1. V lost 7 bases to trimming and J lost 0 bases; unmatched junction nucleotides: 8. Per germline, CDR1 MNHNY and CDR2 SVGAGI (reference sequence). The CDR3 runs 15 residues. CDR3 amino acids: CASTKSGTGSYEQYF. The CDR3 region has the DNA TGTGCCAGCACCAAATCCGGGACAGGCTCCTACGAGCAGTACTTC.

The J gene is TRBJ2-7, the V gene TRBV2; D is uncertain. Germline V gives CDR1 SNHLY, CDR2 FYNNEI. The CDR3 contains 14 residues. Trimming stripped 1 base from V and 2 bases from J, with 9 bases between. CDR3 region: CASSEGWRAYEQYF. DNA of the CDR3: TGTGCCAGCAGTGAAGGATGGAGAGCCTACGAGCAGTACTTC.

CDR3 bases: TGTGCCAGTAGTTGGGCTAGCGGGAGATTCGCGGGCACCGGGGAGCTGTTTTTT. Residues: CASSWASGRFAGTGELFF. The chain links TRBV19 to TRBJ2-2; 10 bases agree with TRBD2. Losses at the gene ends were 5 bases for V and 4 bases for J; bases not matched to a gene: 13. The CDR3 sequence is 18 residues long. Germline CDR1 and CDR2: LNHDA and SQIVND (reference sequence).

Here the CDR3 reads CASSGGLAANRGYNEQFF. The CDR3 DNA is TGTGCCAGCAGCGGGGGACTAGCGGCCAATAGGGGTTACAATGAGCAGTTCTTC. The chain combines TRBV5-4 with TRBJ2-1, with 11 bases identical to TRBD2. Germline V CDR1 and CDR2: SGHNT, YYREEE (reference sequence). The CDR3 covers 18 residues. The J segment lost 4 bases and the V segment lost 4 bases, leaving 13 bases of the junction unmatched. Full variable domain (remainder filled in from reference TRBV5-4 and TRBJ2-1): ETGVTQSPTHLIKTRGQQVTLRCSSQSGHNTVSWYQQALGQGPQFIFQYYREEENGRGNFPPRFSGLQFPNYSSELNVNALELDDSALYLCASSGGLAANRGYNEQFFGPGTRLTVL.

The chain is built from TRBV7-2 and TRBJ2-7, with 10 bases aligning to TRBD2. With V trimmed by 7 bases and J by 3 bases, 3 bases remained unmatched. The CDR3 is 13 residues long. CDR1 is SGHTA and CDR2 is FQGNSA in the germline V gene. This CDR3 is CASTSGSDYEQYF. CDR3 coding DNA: TGTGCCAGCACTAGCGGGAGCGACTACGAGCAGTACTTC.

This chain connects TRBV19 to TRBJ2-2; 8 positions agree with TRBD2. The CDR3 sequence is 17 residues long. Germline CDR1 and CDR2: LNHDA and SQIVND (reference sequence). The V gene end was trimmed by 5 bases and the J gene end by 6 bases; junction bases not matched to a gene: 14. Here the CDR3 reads CASSSGSGSRIPGELFF. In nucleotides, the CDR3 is TGTGCCAGTAGTTCAGGCAGCGGGAGTCGTATCCCCGGGGAGCTGTTTTTT.

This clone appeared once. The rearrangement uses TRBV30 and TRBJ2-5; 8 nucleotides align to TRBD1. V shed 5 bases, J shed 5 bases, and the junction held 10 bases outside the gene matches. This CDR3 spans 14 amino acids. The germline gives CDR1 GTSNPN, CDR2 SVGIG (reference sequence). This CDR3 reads CAWQTGGQLETQYF. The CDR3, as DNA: TGTGCCTGGCAAACAGGGGGTCAGTTGGAGACCCAGTACTTC.

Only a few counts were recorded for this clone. The chain's CDR3 is CSSNGGLNTEAFF. In nucleotides, the CDR3 is TGCAGCTCTAACGGTGGTCTGAACACTGAAGCTTTCTTT. The J gene is TRBJ1-1, the V gene TRBV29-1; D unresolved. Germline loops: CDR1 SQVTM, CDR2 ANQGSEA. The CDR3 runs 13 residues. Trimming took off 8 bases at V and 0 bases at J, with 13 bases between the two ends.

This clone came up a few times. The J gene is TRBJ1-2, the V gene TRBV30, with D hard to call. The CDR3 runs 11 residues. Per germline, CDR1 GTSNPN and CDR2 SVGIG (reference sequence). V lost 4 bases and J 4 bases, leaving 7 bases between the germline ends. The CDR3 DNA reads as TGTGCCTGGAATCCGGGCTATGGCTACACCTTC. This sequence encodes CAWNPGYGYTF.

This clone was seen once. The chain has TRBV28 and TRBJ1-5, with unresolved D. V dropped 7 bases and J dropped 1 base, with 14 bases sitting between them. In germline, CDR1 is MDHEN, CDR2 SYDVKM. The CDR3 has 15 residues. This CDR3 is CASTPQVGSNQPQHF. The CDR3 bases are TGTGCCAGCACCCCCCAGGTAGGCAGCAATCAGCCCCAGCATTTT.

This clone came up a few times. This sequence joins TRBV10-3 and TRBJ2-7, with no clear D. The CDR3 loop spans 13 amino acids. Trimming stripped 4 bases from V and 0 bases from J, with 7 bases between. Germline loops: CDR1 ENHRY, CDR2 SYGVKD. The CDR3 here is CAISVLSSYEQYF. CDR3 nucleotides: TGTGCCATCAGTGTTCTCTCCTCCTACGAGCAGTACTTC.

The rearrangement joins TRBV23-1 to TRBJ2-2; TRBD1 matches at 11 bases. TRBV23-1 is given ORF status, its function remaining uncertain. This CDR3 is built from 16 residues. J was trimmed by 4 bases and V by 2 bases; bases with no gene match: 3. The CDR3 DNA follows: TGCGCCAGCAGTCAAGGACAGGGGGCAATCACCGGGGAGCTGTTTTTT. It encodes CASSQGQGAITGELFF.

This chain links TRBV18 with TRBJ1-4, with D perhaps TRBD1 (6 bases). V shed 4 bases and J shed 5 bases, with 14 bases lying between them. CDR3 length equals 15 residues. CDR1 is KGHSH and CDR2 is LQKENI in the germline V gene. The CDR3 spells CASSLNRGGNEKLFF. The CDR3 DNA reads TGTGCCAGCTCACTGAACAGAGGGGGAAATGAAAAACTGTTTTTT.

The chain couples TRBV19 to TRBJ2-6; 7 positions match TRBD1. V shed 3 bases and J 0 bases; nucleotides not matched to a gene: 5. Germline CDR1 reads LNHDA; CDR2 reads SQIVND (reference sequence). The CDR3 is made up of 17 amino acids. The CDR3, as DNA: TGTGCCAGTAGTATTAAGGGGGCAAACTCTGGGGCCAACGTCCTGACTTTC. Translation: CASSIKGANSGANVLTF.

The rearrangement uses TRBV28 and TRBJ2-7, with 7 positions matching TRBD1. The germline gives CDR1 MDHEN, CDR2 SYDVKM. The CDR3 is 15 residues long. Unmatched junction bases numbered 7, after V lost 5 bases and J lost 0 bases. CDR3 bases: TGTGCCAGCAGTCGGACAGGTACGAGCTCCTACGAGCAGTACTTC. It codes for CASSRTGTSSYEQYF.

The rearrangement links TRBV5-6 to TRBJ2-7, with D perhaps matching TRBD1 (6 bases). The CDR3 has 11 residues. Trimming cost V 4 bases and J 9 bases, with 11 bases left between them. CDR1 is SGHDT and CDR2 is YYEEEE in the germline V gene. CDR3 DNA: TGTGCCAGCAGCGCAGGGGTAGGGCAGTACTTC. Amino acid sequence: CASSAGVGQYF.

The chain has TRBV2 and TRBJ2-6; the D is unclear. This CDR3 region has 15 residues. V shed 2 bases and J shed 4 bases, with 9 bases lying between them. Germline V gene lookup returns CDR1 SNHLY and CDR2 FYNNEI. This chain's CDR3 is CASSETRSGANVLTF. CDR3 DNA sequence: TGTGCCAGCAGTGAAACCAGGTCCGGGGCCAACGTCCTGACTTTC.

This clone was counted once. In nucleotides, the CDR3 is TGTGCCAGTGGGACAGGGTACAGCATGAACACTGAAGCTTTCTTT. It specifies CASGTGYSMNTEAFF. The gene calls are TRBV28 and TRBJ1-1, with 9 bases identical to TRBD1. Per germline, CDR1 MDHEN and CDR2 SYDVKM. With 9 bases clipped from V and 0 bases from J, the junction kept 8 bases outside the gene matches. CDR3 length: 15 amino acids.

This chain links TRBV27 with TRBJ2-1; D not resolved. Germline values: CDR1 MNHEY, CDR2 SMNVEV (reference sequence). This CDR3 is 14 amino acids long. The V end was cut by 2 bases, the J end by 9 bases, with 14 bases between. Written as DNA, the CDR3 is TGTGCCAGCAGTTTAGGTCTCTCAGGCAGTGAGCAGTTCTTC. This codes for CASSLGLSGSEQFF.

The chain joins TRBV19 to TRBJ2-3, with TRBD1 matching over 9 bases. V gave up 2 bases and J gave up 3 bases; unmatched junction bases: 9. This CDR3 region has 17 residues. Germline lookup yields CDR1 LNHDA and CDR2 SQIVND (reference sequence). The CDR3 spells CASSITYRGPLTDTQYF. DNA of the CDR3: TGTGCCAGTAGTATAACATACAGGGGGCCGTTGACAGATACGCAGTATTTT.

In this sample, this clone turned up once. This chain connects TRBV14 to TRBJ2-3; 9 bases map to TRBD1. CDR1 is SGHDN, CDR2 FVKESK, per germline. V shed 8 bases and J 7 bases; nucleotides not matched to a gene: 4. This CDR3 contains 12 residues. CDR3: CASGTGMHTQYF. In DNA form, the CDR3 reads TGTGCCAGCGGGACAGGGATGCATACGCAGTATTTT.

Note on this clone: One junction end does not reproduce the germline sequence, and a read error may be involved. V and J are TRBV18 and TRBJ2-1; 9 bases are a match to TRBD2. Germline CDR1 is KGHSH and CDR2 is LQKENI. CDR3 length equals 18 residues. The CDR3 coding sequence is TGTGCCAGCTCAGCACCGGGACAGACGTTAGCGGGAGCCAATGAGCAGTTCTTC. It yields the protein CASSAPGQTLAGANEQFF.